The clone carrying this T cell receptor beta chain was observed once. Assignment of participants to cohorts was predicated upon participant-reported clinical history. The CDR3 extends over 14 amino acids. The trim removed 4 bases at V and 4 bases at J, leaving 7 bases unmatched. Germline CDR1 and CDR2: SGDLS and YYNGEE. Original processing notes: Counts of nucleated cells, estimated from reference gene primer amplification, were obtained. The method was immunoSEQ multiplex PCR; TCRdb's version includes in-frame clones alone and lacks a portion of them. V and J calls and clone size are given by that table; D and trimming were obtained from the DNA. The table has 300,000 to 350,000 clones, 90% seen once. The data were obtained in a study of blood T cell repertoires in COVID-19.

V gene TRBV9 combines with J gene TRBJ1-2; 7 nucleotides match TRBD1. Sample: PBMCs or T cells enriched from blood (not recorded which). The clonotype was recovered from a woman between 25 and 40 years old who had been exposed to COVID-19. The CDR3 region has the DNA TGTGCCAGCAGCTTCTCGGGACAGCTCTATGGCTACACCTTC. Translating gives CASSFSGQLYGYTF.